Here is one TCR beta chain with its context. Trimming stripped 6 bases from V and 4 bases from J, with 11 bases between. The CDR3 is made up of 13 amino acids. In germline, CDR1 is MNHEY, CDR2 SMNVEV (reference sequence). The data were obtained in a study of blood T cells in healthy people across ages. With a J-beta primer mix and a sample-barcoded 5' primer, a second PCR ran about 6 to 11 cycles. From the 5' RACE reads, TCRdb called clonotypes with MiXCR, one entry per CDR3 protein. The sample lists about 1.4 million distinct CDR3 sequences, approximately 59% seen once, with about 6.7% in the top ten.

Sequencing was performed on blood. This chain links TRBV27 with TRBJ2-3, with D uncertain. The TCR sequence derives from a man aged 18-30 years in good health. The CDR3 DNA reads as TGTGCCAGCAGGGCGTTGGGTGCAGATACGCAGTATTTT. It is translated as CASRALGADTQYF.